The present entry profiles one T cell receptor (beta chain) with its context. Enrollment of patients from Seattle took place during active infection, with longitudinal follow-up. This CDR3 is 16 amino acids long. V was trimmed by 6 bases and J by 0 bases, leaving 17 bases between them. From germline, CDR1 is LNHDA and CDR2 SQIVND (reference sequence). These data originate in a study of blood T cell repertoires in COVID-19. Study as a whole: Both acute and convalescent COVID-19 samples were obtained from the United States, Italy and Spain. Sources were T cells, B-cell-depleted T cells, or PBMCs; the material itself was cDNA or gDNA.

How the authors handled the data: The authors estimated nucleated cell counts from reference gene primer amplification. The repertoire was sequenced with immunoSEQ multiplex PCR; TCRdb's copy has only in-frame clones and lacks some. The D gene and trimming were derived from the DNA, and the V and J assignments and clone size from that table. This table has around 430,000 clones, about 87% appearing once. Material for sequencing was peripheral blood. The rearrangement uses TRBV19 and TRBJ1-2; tentatively, D is TRBD1 (6 bases). The TCR sequence derives from a woman in her forties or fifties with COVID-19, enrolled during active disease. In DNA, the CDR3 is TGTGCCAGTAGCCTACCTAGGACAGCAGCTAACTATGGCTACACCTTC. This codes for CASSLPRTAANYGYTF.